The next 20 T cell receptor beta chains were all read from a single sample in a study of control samples from healthy donors and cancer patients. The repertoire was sequenced with immunoSEQ multiplex PCR; TCRdb's copy has only in-frame clones and lacks some. This sample carries approximately 170,000 clones, approximately 90% of them seen once, and the ten largest clones take roughly 0.64%. Input material: blood. All receptors derive from a woman in her thirties in good health.

V and J are TRBV6-4 and TRBJ2-3; perhaps TRBD2 as D (5 bases). The CDR3 has 13 amino acids. In germline, CDR1 is MRHNA, CDR2 SNTAGT. Trimming shortened V by 4 bases and J by 4 bases, and 9 bases separated the two germline ends. CDR3 in DNA: TGTGCCAGCAGTGCGGGGATCGCAGATACGCAGTATTTT. This sequence encodes CASSAGIADTQYF.

The table lists this clone with a count of one. The chain employs TRBV4-2 and TRBJ2-6; no firm D call. Trimming removed 8 bases from V and 4 bases from J, with 9 bases in between. The CDR3 is 13 residues long. Germline lookup yields CDR1 LGHNA and CDR2 YNFKEQ. The CDR3 reads CASSFGGANVLTF. The CDR3 nucleotides are TGTGCCAGCTCCTTTGGAGGGGCCAACGTCCTGACTTTC.

This chain links TRBV19 with TRBJ1-5, with 9 bases identical to TRBD1. The CDR3 is 17 residues long. With V trimmed by 6 bases and J by 0 bases, 9 bases remained unmatched. In germline, CDR1 is LNHDA, CDR2 SQIVND (reference sequence). In DNA form, the CDR3 reads TGTGCCAGTAGCCAACAGGGGGCGGGTTATAGCAATCAGCCCCAGCATTTT. It translates to CASSQQGAGYSNQPQHF.

This chain connects TRBV27 to TRBJ2-7; possibly TRBD1 or TRBD2 for D (5 bases each). V shed 0 bases and J shed 5 bases, with 8 bases lying between them. Germline CDR1 and CDR2: MNHEY and SMNVEV (reference sequence). The CDR3 is 13 residues long. DNA for the CDR3: TGTGCCAGCAGTTTATCGAGAGGGGACGAGCAGTACTTC. As protein: CASSLSRGDEQYF.

As DNA, the CDR3 is TGTGCCAGCAGCGTAGAGGGGGGCTTAGGGGAGACCCAGTACTTC. This gives the protein CASSVEGGLGETQYF. V is TRBV9 and J is TRBJ2-5; D assignment may be TRBD1 or TRBD2 (6 bases each). Germline V gene data show CDR1 as SGDLS and CDR2 as YYNGEE. The CDR3 sequence is 15 residues long. V lost 0 bases, J lost 5 bases, and 14 bases lay in between.

The CDR3 DNA is TGTGCCATCAGTGGCGGCGGGAGCAATCAGCCCCAGCATTTT. This codes for CAISGGGSNQPQHF. The V call is TRBV10-3, the J call TRBJ1-5; D is ambiguous. The CDR3 length is 14 residues. CDR1 is ENHRY, CDR2 SYGVKD, per germline. Trimming pared 4 bases from V and 1 base from J, leaving 8 bases between.

V usage is TRBV12-3 or TRBV12-4 and J usage is TRBJ2-7, with D hard to call. This CDR3 is 11 amino acids long. V was pared by 2 bases and J by 6 bases, with 5 bases between. This CDR3 is CASSLKGEQYF. CDR3 DNA sequence: TGTGCCAGCAGTTTAAAGGGCGAGCAGTACTTC.

This rearrangement joins TRBV11-2 to TRBJ2-1; D unresolved. The CDR3 covers 16 residues. The germline V gene has CDR1 SGHAT and CDR2 FQNNGV. The ends were cut back, 4 bases at V and 0 bases at J, with 13 bases in the middle. CDR3 region: CASSSDFGSSYNEQFF. CDR3 nucleotides: TGTGCCAGCAGCTCCGATTTCGGAAGCTCCTACAATGAGCAGTTCTTC.

This chain uses TRBV5-1 with TRBJ1-1; the D gene is possibly TRBD1 (5 bases). This CDR3 has 12 residues. Germline assignment: CDR1 SGHRS and CDR2 YFSETQ. The V gene lost 0 bases and the J gene lost 7 bases, with 7 bases spanning the gap. CDR3 region: CASSLEGLEAFF. CDR3 nucleotides: TGCGCCAGCAGCTTGGAGGGACTTGAAGCTTTCTTT.

This chain uses TRBV27 with TRBJ1-1; TRBD1 matches 10 bases. The CDR3 length is 14 residues. CDR1 is MNHEY, CDR2 SMNVEV, per germline (reference sequence). Trimming cost V 6 bases and J 1 base; bases outside gene matches: 2. The CDR3 coding sequence is TGTGCCAGCAGGAGACAGGGGGCGAACACTGAAGCTTTCTTT. Translating it yields CASRRQGANTEAFF.

The CDR3 sequence: CASSLQGARDTQYF. The CDR3 bases are TGTGCCAGCAGTCTACAGGGGGCGCGAGATACGCAGTATTTT. The chain uses TRBV6-5 and TRBJ2-3, with TRBD1 matching over 9 bases. The V gene's germline CDR1 is MNHEY and CDR2 SVGAGI. With 5 bases clipped from V and 5 bases from J, the junction kept 5 bases outside the gene matches. The CDR3 loop spans 14 amino acids.

Written as DNA, the CDR3 is TGTGCCAGCATCCCAGGGGAAGAGACCCAGTACTTC. This sequence encodes CASIPGEETQYF. The chain carries TRBV7-9 and TRBJ2-5, with D perhaps matching TRBD1 (6 bases). CDR1 SEHNR and CDR2 FQNEAQ come from the germline V gene (reference sequence). The CDR3 has 12 amino acids. Trimming shortened V by 7 bases and J by 3 bases, and 9 bases separated the two germline ends.

J is TRBJ2-5 and V is TRBV3-1 (or the pseudogene TRBV3-2), with 10 bases that match TRBD2. This CDR3 region has 18 residues. Germline assignment: CDR1 LGHDT and CDR2 YNNKEL (reference sequence). J lost 5 bases, V lost 1 base, and 13 bases had no gene match. CDR3 loop: CASSQAFLLAGADETQYF. As DNA, the CDR3 is TGTGCCAGCAGCCAAGCTTTCCTTCTAGCGGGGGCGGATGAGACCCAGTACTTC.

The table lists this clone with a few counts. The chain is built from TRBV6-1 and TRBJ1-2; D gene ambiguous. CDR1 is MNHNS and CDR2 is SASEGT in the germline V gene. The CDR3 spans 10 residues. V lost 1 base and J lost 13, with 7 bases in between. Here the CDR3 DNA reads TGTGCCAGCAGTGAAGGGGTCTTCACCTTC. Amino acid sequence: CASSEGVFTF.

The chain joins TRBV28 to TRBJ1-5; D is uncertain. The V and J ends lost 7 bases and 3 bases respectively, with 16 bases between them. The length of the CDR3 is 15 residues. Looked up from germline, CDR1 is MDHEN and CDR2 is SYDVKM. CDR3 residues: CASTQDLANNQPQHF. DNA of the CDR3: TGTGCCAGCACTCAGGACCTCGCCAACAATCAGCCCCAGCATTTT.

The gene calls are TRBV2 and TRBJ2-5; weak D call: TRBD1 (6 bases). This CDR3 comprises 13 residues. Germline CDR1 and CDR2: SNHLY and FYNNEI. V was trimmed by 5 bases and J by 2 bases, leaving 9 bases between them. The CDR3 DNA is TGTGCCAGCAGTTGGACAGTTCAAGAGACCCAGTACTTC. As protein: CASSWTVQETQYF.

The V call is TRBV20-1, the J call TRBJ2-7; no firm D call. Germline CDR1 reads DFQATT; CDR2 reads SNEGSKA (reference sequence). CDR3 length: 12 residues. With 3 bases removed from V and 2 bases from J, the gap between germline ends came to 8 bases. The CDR3 region has the DNA TGCAGTGCTAGTGTCCCGACCTACGAGCAGTACTTC. Its protein product is CSASVPTYEQYF.

V usage is TRBV4-1 and J usage is TRBJ2-3, with D perhaps TRBD2 (5 bases). The CDR3 sequence is 16 residues long. The germline CDR1 and CDR2 sequences are MGHRA and YSYEKL. V was cut by 0 bases and J by 2 bases, with 12 bases left in between. The CDR3 here is CASSQEIIGNTDTQYF. The CDR3 DNA reads as TGCGCCAGCAGCCAAGAGATAATCGGGAACACAGATACGCAGTATTTT.

The V gene is TRBV9, the J gene TRBJ1-1, with 8 bases fitting TRBD1. V lost 3 bases to trimming and J lost 5 bases; unmatched junction nucleotides: 9. The CDR3 sequence is 15 residues long. Germline V gene data show CDR1 as SGDLS and CDR2 as YYNGEE. The CDR3 coding sequence is TGTGCCAGCAGCGCACGACAGGGGTCGGGAACTGAAGCTTTCTTT. It yields the protein CASSARQGSGTEAFF. The full variable domain, completed using reference TRBV9 and TRBJ1-1, is DSGVTQTPKHLITATGQRVTLRCSPRSGDLSVYWYQQSLDQGLQFLIQYYNGEERAKGNILERFSAQQFPDLHSELNLSSLELGDSALYFCASSARQGSGTEAFFGQGTRLTVV.

The chain links TRBV5-6 to TRBJ2-1; 8 positions agree with TRBD2. Germline V gene data show CDR1 as SGHDT and CDR2 as YYEEEE. CDR3 size: 15 residues. Germline trimming cut 0 bases from V and 3 bases from J; bases unmatched to any gene: 2. The CDR3 DNA sequence: TGTGCCAGCAGCTTGGCGAGCGGGAGCTACAATGAGCAGTTCTTC. Translating gives CASSLASGSYNEQFF.